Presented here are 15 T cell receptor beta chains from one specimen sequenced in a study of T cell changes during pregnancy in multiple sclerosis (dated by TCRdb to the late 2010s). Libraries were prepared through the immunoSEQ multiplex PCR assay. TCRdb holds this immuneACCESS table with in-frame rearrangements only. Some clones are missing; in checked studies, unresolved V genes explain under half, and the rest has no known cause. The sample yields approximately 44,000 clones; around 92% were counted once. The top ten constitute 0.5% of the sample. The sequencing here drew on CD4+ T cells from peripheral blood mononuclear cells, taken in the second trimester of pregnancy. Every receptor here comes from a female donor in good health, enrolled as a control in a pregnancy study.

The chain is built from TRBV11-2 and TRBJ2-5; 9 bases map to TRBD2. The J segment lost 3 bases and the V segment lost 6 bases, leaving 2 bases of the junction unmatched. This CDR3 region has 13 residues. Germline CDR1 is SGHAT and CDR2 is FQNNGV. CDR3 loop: CASRRTSEETQYF. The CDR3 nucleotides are TGTGCCAGCAGACGGACTAGCGAAGAGACCCAGTACTTC.

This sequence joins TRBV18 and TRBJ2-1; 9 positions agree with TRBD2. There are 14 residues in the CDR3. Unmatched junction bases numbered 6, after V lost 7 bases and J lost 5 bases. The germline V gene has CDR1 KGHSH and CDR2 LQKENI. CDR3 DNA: TGTGCCAGCTTGGCGGGACTAGCCGACAATGAGCAGTTCTTC. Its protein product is CASLAGLADNEQFF. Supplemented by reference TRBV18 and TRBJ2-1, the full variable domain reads NAGVMQNPRHLVRRRGQEARLRCSPMKGHSHVYWYRQLPEEGLKFMVYLQKENIIDESGMPKERFSAEFPKEGPSILRIQQVVRGDSAAYFCASLAGLADNEQFFGPGTRLTVL.

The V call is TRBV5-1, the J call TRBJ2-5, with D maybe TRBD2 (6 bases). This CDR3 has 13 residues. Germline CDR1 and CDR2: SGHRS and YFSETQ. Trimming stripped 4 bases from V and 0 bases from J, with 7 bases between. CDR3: CASSAGHQETQYF. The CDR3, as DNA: TGCGCCAGCAGCGCGGGACACCAAGAGACCCAGTACTTC.

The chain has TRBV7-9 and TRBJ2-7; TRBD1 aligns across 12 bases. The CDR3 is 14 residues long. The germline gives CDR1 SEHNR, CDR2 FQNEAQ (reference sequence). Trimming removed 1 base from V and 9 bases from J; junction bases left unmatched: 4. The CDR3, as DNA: TGTGCCAGCAGCTTAGGGGACAGGGGGCGTGGGCAGTACTTC. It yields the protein CASSLGDRGRGQYF.

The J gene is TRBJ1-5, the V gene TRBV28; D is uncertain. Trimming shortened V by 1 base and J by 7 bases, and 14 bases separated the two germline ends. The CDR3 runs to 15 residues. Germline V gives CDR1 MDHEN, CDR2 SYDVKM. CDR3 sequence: CASSLLGRGYQPQHF. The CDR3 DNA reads TGTGCCAGCAGTTTATTGGGAAGAGGGTACCAGCCCCAGCATTTT.

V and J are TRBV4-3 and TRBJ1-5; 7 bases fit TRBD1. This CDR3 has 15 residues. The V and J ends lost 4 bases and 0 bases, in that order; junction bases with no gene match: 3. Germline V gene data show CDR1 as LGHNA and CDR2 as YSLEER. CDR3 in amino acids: CASSPDRFSNQPQHF. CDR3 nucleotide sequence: TGCGCCAGCAGCCCGGACAGGTTTAGCAATCAGCCCCAGCATTTT.

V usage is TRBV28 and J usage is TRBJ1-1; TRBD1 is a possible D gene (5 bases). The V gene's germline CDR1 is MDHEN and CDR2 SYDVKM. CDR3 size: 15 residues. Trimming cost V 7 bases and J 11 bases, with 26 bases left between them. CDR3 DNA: TGTGCCAGCACGCCTTTGGGGCAGGGTGAGTCGAGTGCTTTCTTT. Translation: CASTPLGQGESSAFF.

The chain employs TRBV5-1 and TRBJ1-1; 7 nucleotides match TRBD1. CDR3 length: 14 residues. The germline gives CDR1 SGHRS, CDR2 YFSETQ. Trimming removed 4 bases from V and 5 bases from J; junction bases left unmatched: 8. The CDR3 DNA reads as TGCGCCAGCAGCGCACAGGGGTTAGGAACTGAAGCTTTCTTT. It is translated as CASSAQGLGTEAFF.

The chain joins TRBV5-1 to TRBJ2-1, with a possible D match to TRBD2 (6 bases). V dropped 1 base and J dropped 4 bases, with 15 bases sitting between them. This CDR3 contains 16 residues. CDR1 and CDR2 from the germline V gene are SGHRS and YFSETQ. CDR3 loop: CASSLPVAGIYNEQFF. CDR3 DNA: TGCGCCAGCAGCTTGCCCGTGGCGGGAATATACAATGAGCAGTTCTTC.

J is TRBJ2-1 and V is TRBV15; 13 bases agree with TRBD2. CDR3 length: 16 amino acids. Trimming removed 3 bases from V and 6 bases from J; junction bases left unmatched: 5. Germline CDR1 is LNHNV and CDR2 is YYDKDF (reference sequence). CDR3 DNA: TGTGCCACCAGCAGGCCACTAGCGGGGGGGCTCAATGAGCAGTTCTTC. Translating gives CATSRPLAGGLNEQFF.

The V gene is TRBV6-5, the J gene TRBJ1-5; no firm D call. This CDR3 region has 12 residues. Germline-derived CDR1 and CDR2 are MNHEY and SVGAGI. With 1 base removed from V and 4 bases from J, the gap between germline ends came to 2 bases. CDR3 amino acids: CASSYLNQPQHF. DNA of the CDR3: TGTGCCAGCAGTTACTTAAATCAGCCCCAGCATTTT.

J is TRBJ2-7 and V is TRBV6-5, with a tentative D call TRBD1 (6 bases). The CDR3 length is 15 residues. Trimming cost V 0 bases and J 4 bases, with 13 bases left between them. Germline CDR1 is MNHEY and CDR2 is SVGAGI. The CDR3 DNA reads TGTGCCAGCAGTTACTCAGGTTGGCAGGGGTACGAGCAGTACTTC. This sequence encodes CASSYSGWQGYEQYF.

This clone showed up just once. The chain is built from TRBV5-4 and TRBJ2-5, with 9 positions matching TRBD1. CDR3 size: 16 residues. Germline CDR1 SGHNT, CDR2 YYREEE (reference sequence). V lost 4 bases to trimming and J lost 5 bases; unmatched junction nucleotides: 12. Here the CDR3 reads CASSRTPGQGSETQYF. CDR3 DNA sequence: TGTGCCAGCAGCCGAACCCCGGGACAGGGCTCGGAGACCCAGTACTTC.

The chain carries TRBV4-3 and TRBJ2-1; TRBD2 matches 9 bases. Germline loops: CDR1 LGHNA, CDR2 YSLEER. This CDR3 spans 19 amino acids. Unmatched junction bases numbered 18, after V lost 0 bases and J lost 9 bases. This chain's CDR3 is CASSQDRLDWGGRAPEQFF. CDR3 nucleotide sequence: TGCGCCAGCAGCCAAGATCGTCTCGACTGGGGCGGGAGGGCCCCTGAGCAGTTCTTC.

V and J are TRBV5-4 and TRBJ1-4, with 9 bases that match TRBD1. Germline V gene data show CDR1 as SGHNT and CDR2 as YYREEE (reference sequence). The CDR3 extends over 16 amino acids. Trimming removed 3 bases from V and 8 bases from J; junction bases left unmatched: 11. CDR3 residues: CASSSGSTGGQEKLFF. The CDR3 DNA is TGTGCCAGCAGCTCGGGATCAACAGGGGGCCAAGAAAAACTGTTTTTT.